This paragraph reports one T cell receptor (beta chain). The entry originates in a study of blood T cell repertoires in COVID-19. About the study: COVID-19 samples, acute and convalescent, were from the United States, Italy and Spain.

The CDR3 length is 21 residues. The V gene end was trimmed by 1 base and the J gene end by 0 bases; junction bases not matched to a gene: 16. Germline V gene lookup returns CDR1 LGHDT and CDR2 YNNKEL (reference sequence). Clones were sequenced by immunoSEQ multiplex PCR, and TCRdb holds only the in-frame ones, with some missing. The data contain roughly 150,000 clones, about nine tenths of them singletons. The source is a woman between 70 and 85 years old with acute or convalescent COVID-19. The chain combines TRBV3-1 (or the pseudogene TRBV3-2) with TRBJ2-3; 10 bases map to TRBD1. What was sequenced was peripheral blood. The CDR3 loop is CASSQGFIRDRGMESTDTQYF. Here the CDR3 DNA reads TGTGCCAGCAGCCAAGGATTTATACGGGACAGGGGTATGGAGAGCACAGATACGCAGTATTTT.